A single sample gave rise to the 8 T cell receptor beta chains below, sequenced in a study of T cells in Graves' hyperthyroidism and ophthalmopathy. The CDR3 regions of TCR beta were amplified from RNA transcripts. The TCR CDR3 was amplified in a first-round RT-PCR using the HTBI primer set. TCRdb fed the multiplex PCR reads into MiXCR, producing one record per CDR3 protein. Of around 390,000 distinct CDR3 sequences in the sample, 13% to 15% were seen once. The specimen was blood. These receptors all stem from a woman aged 25-40 years with Graves' ophthalmopathy.

In its sample, this clonotype was seen many times. V and J are TRBV12-3 or TRBV12-4 and TRBJ2-5; 11 bases fit TRBD2. The J segment lost 5 bases and the V segment lost 1 base, leaving 12 bases of the junction unmatched. The CDR3 has 18 residues. In nucleotides, the CDR3 is TGTGCCAGCAGTTTAGATCCTACTAGCGGGGGCCCCCGGGAGACCCAGTACTTC. It specifies CASSLDPTSGGPRETQYF.

There are a few counts of this clonotype. CDR3 bases: TGTGCCAGCAGTGCGCCGGGACAACTCTATGGCTACACCTTC. Translated, it gives CASSAPGQLYGYTF. V gene TRBV25-1 combines with J gene TRBJ1-2; weak D call: TRBD1 (6 bases). CDR3 size: 14 residues. CDR1 and CDR2 (germline): MGHDK, SYGVNS. Trimming took off 4 bases at V and 4 bases at J, with 13 bases between the two ends.

This clonotype was picked up many times. V and J are TRBV12-3 or TRBV12-4 and TRBJ1-5; a possible D gene is TRBD1 (5 bases). The CDR3 has 14 residues. V gave up 2 bases and J gave up 5 bases, with 10 bases separating them. CDR3 DNA sequence: TGTGCCAGCAGTTTATCAGGGCGGGATCAGCCCCAGCATTTT. It translates to CASSLSGRDQPQHF.

This clonotype showed up just once. The rearrangement joins TRBV20-1 to TRBJ2-3; 9 positions match TRBD2. With V trimmed by 7 bases and J by 4 bases, 6 bases remained unmatched. CDR1 is DFQATT and CDR2 is SNEGSKA in the germline V gene (reference sequence). The CDR3 length is 13 residues. CDR3 DNA: TGCAGTGGGCTAGCGGGGACGGCAGATACGCAGTATTTT. This translates into CSGLAGTADTQYF.

This clonotype was recorded at least ten times. This rearrangement joins TRBV20-1 to TRBJ1-1, with D possibly matching TRBD1 (5 bases). There are 18 residues in the CDR3. V was pared by 0 bases and J by 1 base, with 21 bases between. Germline V gene data show CDR1 as DFQATT and CDR2 as SNEGSKA (reference sequence). CDR3 DNA: TGCAGTGCTAGAGATGGTAAAGGAGCGGGGCGGGGGAACACTGAAGCTTTCTTT. Amino acids: CSARDGKGAGRGNTEAFF.

This clonotype was observed a few times. The J gene is TRBJ1-3, the V gene TRBV7-9; weak D call: TRBD1 (5 bases). With 4 bases removed from V and 2 bases from J, the gap between germline ends came to 9 bases. CDR3 size: 14 residues. Germline CDR1 reads SEHNR; CDR2 reads FQNEAQ (reference sequence). The CDR3 sequence is CASSSGTTGNTIYF. The DNA for the CDR3 is TGTGCCAGCAGCTCCGGGACGACTGGAAACACCATATATTTT.

There are many counts of this clonotype. The rearrangement uses TRBV20-1 and TRBJ2-1; D is ambiguous. Germline V CDR1 and CDR2: DFQATT, SNEGSKA (reference sequence). V was cut by 2 bases and J by 6 bases, with 20 bases left in between. This CDR3 has 16 amino acids. CDR3 sequence (DNA): TGCAGTGCTAGACCGCCACACCAGTATTCCCTCAATGAGCAGTTCTTC. As protein: CSARPPHQYSLNEQFF.

This clonotype was counted only a few times. This sequence joins TRBV4-1 and TRBJ2-1; D might be TRBD2 (6 bases). Germline V gene lookup returns CDR1 MGHRA and CDR2 YSYEKL. Trimming took off 5 bases at V and 0 bases at J, with 20 bases between the two ends. This CDR3 is 18 amino acids long. The CDR3, as DNA: TGCGCCAGCAGCGAAAAACTGGCGGGGCTTTCCTCCTACAATGAGCAGTTCTTC. This encodes CASSEKLAGLSSYNEQFF.